The clone carrying this T cell receptor (beta chain) is identified as medium-sized from frequency. The antigen is unknown. Repertoires were generated with immunoSEQ multiplex PCR, while TCRdb's copy carries only in-frame clones and drops some. The sample totals roughly 7,300 clones; its top ten clones hold around 1.5%. The approximately 11 donors had active juvenile idiopathic arthritis, with 3 polyarticular and 8 oligoarticular cases. This sample is part of a study of synovial regulatory T cells in juvenile arthritis. Study-level background: Over 5 patients were on methotrexate and three were untreated.

General study points: iaTreg TCR repertoires were largely private across patients and partially overlapped synovial Teff and blood CPL.

The length of the CDR3 is 14 residues. Only the protein is on record. Germline V gene data show CDR1 as MNHEY and CDR2 as SMNVEV (reference sequence). The chain is built from TRBV27 and TRBJ1-1. The clonotype originates from a donor younger than 30 with juvenile idiopathic arthritis. Sequenced sample: Treg cells from blood. The subset was: remaining (HLA-DR-negative) circulating blood Treg cells. This CDR3 reads CASSLTPGNTEAFF.